This note documents a single TCR beta chain sequence. No antigen is known for it. Treatment noted: approximately 9-day PBMC culture with coronavirus spike peptide pools or control peptides (ViraFEST assay). These data come from a study of vaccination and CD4 T cells after COVID-19. The V and J ends lost 5 bases and 5 bases respectively, with 9 bases between them. The CDR3 loop spans 12 amino acids. The germline CDR1 and CDR2 sequences are SGHTA and FQGNSA. The study sequenced cultured CD4+ T cell DNA using the Oncomine TCR Beta short-read assay. Genomic DNA was extracted from cultured CD4+ T cells. TCRdb recomputed calls from the PCR reads with MiXCR, one row per CDR3 protein. Here the sample spans 15,000 to 20,000 distinct CDR3 sequences, around 52% being singletons.

This sequence was found in a human donor who had recovered from COVID-19. Sample: CD4+ T cells from blood, cultured in vitro, taken before SARS-CoV-2 vaccination. The chain is built from TRBV7-2 and TRBJ2-5; no clear D. CDR3 loop: CASSPTMETQYF. CDR3 nucleotides: TGTGCCAGCAGCCCCACCATGGAGACCCAGTACTTC.